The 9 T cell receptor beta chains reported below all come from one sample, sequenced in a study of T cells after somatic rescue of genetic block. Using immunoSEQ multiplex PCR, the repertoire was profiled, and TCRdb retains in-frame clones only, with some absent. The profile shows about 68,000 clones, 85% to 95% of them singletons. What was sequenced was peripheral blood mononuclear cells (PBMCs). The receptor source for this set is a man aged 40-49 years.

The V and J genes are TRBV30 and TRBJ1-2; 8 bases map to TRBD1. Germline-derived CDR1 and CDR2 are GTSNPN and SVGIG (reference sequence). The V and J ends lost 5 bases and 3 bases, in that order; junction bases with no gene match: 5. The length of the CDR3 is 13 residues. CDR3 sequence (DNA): TGTGCCTGGGGACAGGGAGAGGACTATGGCTACACCTTC. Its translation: CAWGQGEDYGYTF.

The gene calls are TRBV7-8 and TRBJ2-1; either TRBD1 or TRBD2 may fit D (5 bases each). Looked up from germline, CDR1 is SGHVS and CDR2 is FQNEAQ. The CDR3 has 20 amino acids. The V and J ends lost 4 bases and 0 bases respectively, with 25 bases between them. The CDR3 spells CASSSWDVKSLRDSYNEQFF. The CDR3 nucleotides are TGTGCCAGCAGCTCATGGGACGTCAAGTCCCTACGTGACTCCTACAATGAGCAGTTCTTC.

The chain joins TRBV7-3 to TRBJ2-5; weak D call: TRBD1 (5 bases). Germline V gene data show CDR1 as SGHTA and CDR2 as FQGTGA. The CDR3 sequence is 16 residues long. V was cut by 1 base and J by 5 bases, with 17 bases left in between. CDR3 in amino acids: CASSLIGPGFGETQYF. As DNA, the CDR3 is TGTGCCAGCAGCTTAATTGGCCCAGGGTTCGGCGAGACCCAGTACTTC.

CDR3 loop: CASSYEGVRSEQYF. CDR3 DNA: TGTGCCAGCAGCTACGAGGGGGTACGGTCCGAGCAGTACTTC. The J gene is TRBJ2-7, the V gene TRBV7-2; a possible D gene is TRBD1 (6 bases). Germline V gives CDR1 SGHTA, CDR2 FQGNSA. V was trimmed by 4 bases and J by 6 bases, leaving 16 bases between them. The CDR3 has 14 amino acids. Full variable domain (missing parts from reference TRBV7-2 and TRBJ2-7): GAGVSQSPSNKVTEKGKDVELRCDPISGHTALYWYRQSLGQGLEFLIYFQGNSAPDKSGLPSDRFSAERTGGSVSTLTIQRTQQEDSAVYLCASSYEGVRSEQYFGPGTRLTVT.

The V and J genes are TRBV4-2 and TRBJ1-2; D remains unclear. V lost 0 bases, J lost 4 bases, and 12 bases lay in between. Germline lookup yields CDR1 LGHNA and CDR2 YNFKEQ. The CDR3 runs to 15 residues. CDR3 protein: CASSQEASGGYGYTF. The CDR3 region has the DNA TGTGCCAGCAGCCAAGAGGCTTCCGGCGGCTATGGCTACACCTTC.

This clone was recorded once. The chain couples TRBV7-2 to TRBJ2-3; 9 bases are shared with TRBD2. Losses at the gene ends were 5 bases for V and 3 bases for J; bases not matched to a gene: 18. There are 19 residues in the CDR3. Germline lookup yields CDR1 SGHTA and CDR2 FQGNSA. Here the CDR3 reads CASSRGGFAGGSGTDTQYF. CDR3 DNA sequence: TGTGCCAGCAGCCGCGGGGGGTTCGCGGGAGGGTCGGGTACAGATACGCAGTATTTT.

The CDR3: CASSHVQGSTDTQYF. The CDR3 nucleotides are TGTGCCAGCAGCCATGTGCAGGGAAGCACAGATACGCAGTATTTT. The chain combines TRBV14 with TRBJ2-3; weak D call: TRBD1 (5 bases). From germline, CDR1 is SGHDN and CDR2 FVKESK. V lost 3 bases and J 0 bases, leaving 10 bases between the germline ends. This CDR3 contains 15 residues.

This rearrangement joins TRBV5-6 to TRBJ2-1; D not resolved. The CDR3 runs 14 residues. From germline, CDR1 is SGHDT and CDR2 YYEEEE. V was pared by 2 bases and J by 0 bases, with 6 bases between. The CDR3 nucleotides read TGTGCCAGCAGCTTTCAGAGCTCCTACAATGAGCAGTTCTTC. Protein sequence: CASSFQSSYNEQFF.

This CDR3 is CAWRPGTGPRDTEAFF. The CDR3 DNA follows: TGTGCCTGGAGACCGGGGACAGGCCCTCGGGACACTGAAGCTTTCTTT. This chain connects TRBV30 to TRBJ1-1, with TRBD1 identical over 8 bases. The CDR3 sequence is 16 residues long. From germline, CDR1 is GTSNPN and CDR2 SVGIG (reference sequence). V lost 3 bases and J lost 3; bases outside the gene matches: 12. Supplemented by reference TRBV30 and TRBJ1-1, the full variable domain reads SQTIHQWPATLVQPVGSPLSLECTVEGTSNPNLYWYRQAAGRGLQLLFYSVGIGQISSEVPQNLSASRPQDRQFILSSKKLLLSDSGFYLCAWRPGTGPRDTEAFFGQGTRLTVV.